This TCR beta chain was identified in a study of blood T cell repertoires in COVID-19. Study details: Collection of acute and convalescent COVID-19 samples took place in the United States, Italy and Spain. T cells, B-cell-depleted T cells, or PBMCs supplied cDNA or gDNA.

V was clipped by 6 bases and J by 6 bases, with 24 bases between them. CDR1 is MNHEY, CDR2 SMNVEV, per germline (reference sequence). The length of the CDR3 is 17 residues. Per the original methods: Counts of nucleated cells, estimated from reference gene primer amplification, were obtained. TCRdb's copy holds only in-frame clones and misses some; the assay was immunoSEQ multiplex PCR. V and J calls and clone size come straight from that table; D and trimming were deduced from the DNA. The sample contains approximately 150,000 clones, under 85% of which appear only once. The rearrangement uses TRBV27 and TRBJ2-1; the D gene is possibly TRBD1 (5 bases). The material sequenced was peripheral blood. This receptor was obtained from a man aged 65-85 years who had recovered from COVID-19. The CDR3 here is CASSKKGLAGSANEQFF. The CDR3 region has the DNA TGTGCCAGCAGCAAAAAAGGGTTGGCAGGGTCGGCCAATGAGCAGTTCTTC.